This T cell receptor beta chain stems from a study of T and B cells in COVID-19 patients. Across the study: COVID-19 patients gave peripheral blood either during active infection or after recovery. Of around 21 active-infection patients, roughly eleven were critically ill with mechanical ventilation or extracorporeal membrane oxygenation. Broader study findings: Highly clonal in active COVID-19, TRB repertoires exceeded healthy-donor diversity and richness at recovery. Patients with COVID-19 reportedly showed strongly skewed T cell receptor beta variable and joining gene usage.

V lost 4 bases and J lost 5, with 6 bases in between. The CDR3 length is 11 residues. Looked up from germline, CDR1 is MNHNS and CDR2 is SASEGT. With respect to this clonotype: Antigen specificity is unknown.

BIOMED2 TRB-A/B primer pools were used in multiplex TRB PCR. TCRdb ran MiXCR on the multiplex PCR reads and lists one entry per CDR3 protein. This sample carries around 7,600 distinct CDR3 sequences, 35% to 45% of them seen once, and the ten largest clones take over 2.5%. Blood genomic DNA input for TRB amplification was 250-500 ng. Material: blood. V and J are TRBV6-1 and TRBJ2-7, with TRBD1 as a possible D gene (5 bases). The sequence was collected from a human donor who had recovered from COVID-19. CDR3 nucleotide sequence: TGTGCCAGCAGTGTCAGGGACGAGCAGTACTTC. This translates into CASSVRDEQYF.